The rows below give T cell receptor beta chains drawn from one sample of a study of blood T cell repertoires in COVID-19. Measured with immunoSEQ multiplex PCR; TCRdb has only the in-frame clones, and not every one. The repertoire consists of 150,000 to 200,000 clones, with roughly 82% occurring once and the leading ten covering around 5.5%. The sequenced sample was PBMCs or T cells enriched from blood (not recorded which). The receptors come from a woman in her sixties or seventies with acute COVID-19. Each CDR3 is given without its conserved first and last residue. The order of the fields is V gene, J gene, D gene, CDR3 protein. D genes are given only for firm matches.

TRBV11-2	TRBJ1-3	.	ASSPGHSGNTIY
TRBV10-3	TRBJ1-2	.	AISEDRLYGYT
TRBV7-8	TRBJ1-1	.	ASSLRIQTGEAF
TRBV11-3	TRBJ2-2	TRBD1	ASSPTGDTGELF
TRBV19	TRBJ1-2	.	ASSIGSGGGYT
TRBV19	TRBJ1-5	TRBD1	ASSSTGYNQPQH
TRBV30	TRBJ2-1	TRBD1	AWSRAGGNNEQF
TRBV3-1/TRBV3-2	TRBJ2-5	TRBD2	ASSQRTSGGRETQY
TRBV30	TRBJ1-4	.	AWISRERGKLF
TRBV10-2	TRBJ2-3	.	ASSKGGSDTQY
TRBV30	TRBJ1-4	.	AWSLWSSNEKLF
TRBV7-2	TRBJ1-4	.	ASSLAAWGSGRGGEKLF
TRBV5-1	TRBJ1-4	.	ASSLGDIPRGEKLF
TRBV27	TRBJ2-3	TRBD2	ASSLTSGATQY
TRBV18	TRBJ1-3	TRBD1	ASSPGTGDSGNTIY
TRBV6-5	TRBJ2-7	TRBD2	ASILASSYEQY
TRBV7-2	TRBJ2-3	TRBD2	ASSLGTSGGSLGNTQY
TRBV30	TRBJ1-3	.	AREGGSFSGNTIY
TRBV7-2	TRBJ1-5	.	ASSLQGGRSNQPQH
TRBV27	TRBJ1-4	.	ASSHGGDTNEKLF
TRBV3-1/TRBV3-2	TRBJ1-5	.	ASSPRGGAQPQH
TRBV27	TRBJ2-4	.	ASTRGGIQY
TRBV5-1	TRBJ1-1	TRBD1	ASSMGQINTEAF
TRBV5-5	TRBJ1-3	.	ASSFWGLSGNTIY
TRBV5-4	TRBJ1-4	TRBD1	ASSRTGGDEKLF
TRBV6-4	TRBJ2-1	TRBD2	ASSDQPGLVYNEQF
TRBV11-3	TRBJ2-7	TRBD2	ASSLGGSHEQY
TRBV15	TRBJ1-2	.	ATSRDSANYGYT
TRBV6-2/TRBV6-3	TRBJ1-1	TRBD1	ASSYPSTGGNTEAF
TRBV15	TRBJ1-4	TRBD1	ATSSRGQGFFGDEKLF
TRBV7-2	TRBJ1-1	.	ASSPRINTEAF
TRBV7-2	TRBJ2-7	.	ASSPPRVTYEQY
TRBV5-1	TRBJ1-1	.	ASSSRENTEAF
TRBV6-2/TRBV6-3	TRBJ1-1	.	ASSKTAGNTEAF
TRBV5-1	TRBJ2-1	TRBD1	ASSLSGQGPVYEQF
TRBV10-1	TRBJ1-3	.	ASSDEAEGSGNTIY
TRBV11-2	TRBJ1-2	TRBD1	ASSPPGGANYGYT
TRBV7-8	TRBJ2-1	.	ASSLAAGQF
TRBV7-2	TRBJ2-7	.	ASSLASGPPYEQY
TRBV3-1/TRBV3-2	TRBJ1-6	.	ASSPLSVFNSPLH
TRBV7-2	TRBJ1-6	.	ASSSQGPYNSPLH
TRBV7-9	TRBJ2-3	.	ASSPRRAATDTQY
TRBV7-2	TRBJ1-2	TRBD1	ASSLASGQGLYGYT
TRBV2	TRBJ1-1	.	ASSGRPNTEAF
TRBV2	TRBJ1-5	.	ASSDRAGRPQH
TRBV5-1	TRBJ2-3	.	ASSLELALTDTQY
TRBV15	TRBJ1-2	.	ATSRSLNYGYT